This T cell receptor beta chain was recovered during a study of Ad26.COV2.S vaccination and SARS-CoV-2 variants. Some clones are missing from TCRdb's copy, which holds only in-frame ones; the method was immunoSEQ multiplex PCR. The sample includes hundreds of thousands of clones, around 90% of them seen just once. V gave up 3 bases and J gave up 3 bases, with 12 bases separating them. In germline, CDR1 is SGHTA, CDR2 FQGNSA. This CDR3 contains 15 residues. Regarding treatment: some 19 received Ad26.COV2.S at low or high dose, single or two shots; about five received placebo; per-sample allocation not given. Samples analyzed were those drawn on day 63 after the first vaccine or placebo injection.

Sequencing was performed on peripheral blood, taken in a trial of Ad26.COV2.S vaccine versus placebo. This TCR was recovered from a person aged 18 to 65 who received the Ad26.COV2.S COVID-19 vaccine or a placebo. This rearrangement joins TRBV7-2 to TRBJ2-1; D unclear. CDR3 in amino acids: CASSFRGRSYNEQFF. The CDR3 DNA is TGTGCCAGCAGCTTTCGAGGACGTAGCTACAATGAGCAGTTCTTC.